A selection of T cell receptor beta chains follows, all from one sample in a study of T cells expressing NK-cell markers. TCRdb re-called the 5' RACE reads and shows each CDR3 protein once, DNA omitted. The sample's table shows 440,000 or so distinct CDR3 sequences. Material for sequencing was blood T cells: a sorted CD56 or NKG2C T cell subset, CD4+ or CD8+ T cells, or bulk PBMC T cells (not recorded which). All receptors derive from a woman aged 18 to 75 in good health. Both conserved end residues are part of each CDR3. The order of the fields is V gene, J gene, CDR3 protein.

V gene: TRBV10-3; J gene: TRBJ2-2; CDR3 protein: CATGTANTGELFF
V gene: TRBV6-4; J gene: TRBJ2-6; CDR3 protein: CASSEQGSASGANVLTF
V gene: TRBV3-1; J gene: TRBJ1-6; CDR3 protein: CASSSGAKGGSYNSPLHF
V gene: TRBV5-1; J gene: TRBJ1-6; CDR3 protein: CASSWTENSPLHF
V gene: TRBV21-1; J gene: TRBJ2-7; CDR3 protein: CASSKGLPPQVPYEQYF
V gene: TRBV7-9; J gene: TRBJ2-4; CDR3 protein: CASSSLSGAKNIQYF
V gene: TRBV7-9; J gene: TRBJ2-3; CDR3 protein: CASSLGWTSETDTQYF
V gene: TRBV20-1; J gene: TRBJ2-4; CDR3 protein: CSVNRGLGDIQYF
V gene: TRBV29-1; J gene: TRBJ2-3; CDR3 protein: CSVPEGSTDTQYF
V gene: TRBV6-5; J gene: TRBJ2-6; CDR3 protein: CASSYSGTGHSGANVLTF
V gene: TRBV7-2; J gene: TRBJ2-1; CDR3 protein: CASSRGLTVNEQFF
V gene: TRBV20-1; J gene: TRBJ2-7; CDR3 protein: CSARATSGSLYEQYF
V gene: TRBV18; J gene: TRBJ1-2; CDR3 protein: CASSPWTGTNYGYTF